The T cell receptor (beta chain) described here comes from a study of blood T cell repertoires in COVID-19. Across the study: COVID-19 samples from acute and convalescent phases originated in the United States, Italy and Spain. Sample material is recorded as cDNA or gDNA derived from T cells, B-cell-depleted T cells, or PBMCs.

This clone was found a few times. This CDR3 spans 17 amino acids. Germline V gene sequence: CDR1 WNHNN, CDR2 SYGVQD (reference sequence). With V trimmed by 8 bases and J by 5 bases, 13 bases remained unmatched. Per the original data handling: For nucleated cells, counts were estimated from reference gene primer amplification. Method: immunoSEQ multiplex PCR; TCRdb's copy keeps in-frame clones and lacks some. V and J calls and clone size are those listed in that table; D and trimming were worked out from the DNA. The table includes about 190,000 clones, around 80% detected once. This chain links TRBV10-1 with TRBJ2-2, with 11 nucleotides matching TRBD2. What was sequenced was peripheral blood. The receptor comes from a woman between 50 and 59 years old with acute or convalescent COVID-19. The CDR3 is CASPTSGSGIGTGELFF. The CDR3 DNA follows: TGCGCCAGCCCTACTAGCGGGAGCGGTATAGGAACCGGGGAGCTGTTTTTT.